Listed below are T cell receptor beta chains from one sample, sequenced in a study of blood T cell repertoires in COVID-19. Measured with immunoSEQ multiplex PCR; TCRdb has only the in-frame clones, and not every one. Here the sample spans 300,000 to 450,000 clones, approximately 87% being singletons. Sequenced sample: PBMCs or T cells enriched from blood (not recorded which). The source of these receptors is a man younger than 45 who had recovered from COVID-19. The CDR3 runs from the conserved cysteine through the conserved F or W. The D gene is left open where the match is weak. Expanded clones are given a class, and other clones once, few, many or no size at all.

V gene	J gene	D gene	CDR3 length	clone size	CDR3 protein	CDR3 DNA
TRBV7-8	TRBJ1-3	TRBD1	18	NA	CASRESGDRGRVTDTIYF	TGTGCCAGCAGGGAAAGCGGAGACAGGGGGCGAGTTACGGACACCATATATTTT
TRBV6-5	TRBJ1-1	TRBD1	14	NA	CASSYSTGGTEAFF	TGTGCCAGCAGTTATAGCACAGGGGGCACTGAAGCTTTCTTT
TRBV7-9	TRBJ2-3	TRBD2	15	NA	CASSIASGPTDTQYF	TGTGCCAGCAGCATAGCTAGCGGACCTACAGATACGCAGTATTTT
TRBV21-1	TRBJ2-3	NA	17	NA	CASSKPDSSTSTDTQYF	TGTGCCAGCAGCAAACCCGACAGTTCAACTAGCACAGATACGCAGTATTTT
TRBV6-5	TRBJ2-5	TRBD2	14	NA	CASSFSGAQETQYF	TGTGCCAGCAGTTTTAGCGGGGCCCAAGAGACCCAGTACTTC
TRBV7-6	TRBJ1-5	NA	15	NA	CASSLTPGNNQPQHF	TGTGCCAGCAGCTTAACCCCTGGCAACAATCAGCCCCAGCATTTT
TRBV3-1/TRBV3-2	TRBJ1-1	NA	13	NA	CASSQAGVTEAFF	TGTGCCAGCAGCCAGGCGGGGGTGACTGAAGCTTTCTTT
TRBV5-6	TRBJ1-1	NA	13	NA	CASSLVRQTEAFF	TGTGCCAGCAGCTTGGTTAGACAGACTGAAGCTTTCTTT
TRBV14	TRBJ1-2	TRBD1	17	NA	CASSQDRGQAGNYGYTF	TGTGCCAGCAGCCAAGATCGGGGACAGGCCGGTAACTATGGCTACACCTTC
TRBV5-4	TRBJ1-2	TRBD1	15	NA	CASSLPGQGAKGYTF	TGTGCCAGCAGCTTGCCCGGCCAGGGGGCAAAAGGCTACACCTTC
TRBV10-3	TRBJ1-2	TRBD1	14	NA	CATRDRGENYGYTF	TGTGCCACCCGGGACAGGGGGGAAAACTATGGCTACACCTTC
TRBV12-5	TRBJ2-5	NA	12	few	CASGLVPRTQYF	TGTGCTAGTGGTTTGGTACCTAGAACCCAGTACTTC
TRBV3-1/TRBV3-2	TRBJ1-2	NA	11	NA	CASKGVDGYTF	TGTGCCAGCAAAGGGGTTGATGGCTACACCTTC
TRBV24-1	TRBJ2-3	NA	13	NA	CATRATDTDTQYF	TGTGCCACCAGAGCGACAGACACAGATACGCAGTATTTT
TRBV5-1	TRBJ1-6	NA	15	NA	CASSLRQGGNSPLHF	TGCGCCAGCAGCCTCCGCCAGGGAGGTAATTCACCCCTCCACTTT
TRBV18	TRBJ1-1	NA	17	NA	CASSPRGTFLLGPEAFF	TGTGCCAGCTCACCACGGGGGACATTTCTCCTCGGGCCTGAAGCTTTCTTT
TRBV14	TRBJ1-4	TRBD1	19	NA	CASSPMETGTGAANEKLFF	TGTGCCAGCAGCCCAATGGAGACCGGGACAGGGGCCGCTAATGAAAAACTGTTTTTT
TRBV2	TRBJ2-1	TRBD2	14	NA	CANNSGGLVDEQFF	TGTGCCAACAACTCGGGGGGGCTGGTCGATGAGCAGTTCTTC
TRBV10-3	TRBJ1-2	NA	14	NA	CAISEGREGYGYTF	TGTGCCATCAGTGAAGGCAGAGAGGGCTATGGCTACACCTTC
TRBV6-5	TRBJ1-1	NA	13	NA	CASSRQINTEAFF	TGTGCCAGCAGTAGACAGATAAACACTGAAGCTTTCTTT
TRBV5-1	TRBJ1-1	TRBD1	15	NA	CASSFRQGEGTEAFF	TGCGCCAGCAGCTTCCGACAGGGAGAAGGCACTGAAGCTTTCTTT
TRBV9	TRBJ1-1	TRBD1	14	NA	CASSVEGARTEAFF	TGTGCCAGCAGCGTAGAGGGGGCGCGGACTGAAGCTTTCTTT
TRBV30	TRBJ1-2	NA	16	few	CALPNGGLTANYGYTF	TGTGCCCTTCCTAACGGGGGGCTGACTGCTAACTATGGCTACACCTTC
TRBV30	TRBJ1-2	NA	15	NA	CAWRPQGGQLYGYTF	TGTGCCTGGAGGCCCCAGGGTGGGCAACTCTATGGCTACACCTTC
TRBV14	TRBJ2-7	NA	15	NA	CASSQAIGRANEQYF	TGTGCCAGCAGCCAAGCTATCGGCAGGGCCAACGAGCAGTACTTC
TRBV15	TRBJ2-7	NA	18	once	CATSRDRWWAGQAYEQYF	TGTGCCACCAGCAGAGATAGGTGGTGGGCAGGCCAGGCCTACGAGCAGTACTTC
TRBV4-1	TRBJ2-7	NA	17	NA	CASSPNPLRGAGYEQYF	TGCGCCAGCAGCCCGAACCCTCTCCGGGGGGCCGGTTACGAGCAGTACTTC
TRBV19	TRBJ2-7	TRBD2	18	NA	CASSISLAGDRSSYEQYF	TGTGCCAGTAGTATTAGTCTAGCGGGGGACCGAAGCTCCTACGAGCAGTACTTC
TRBV5-4	TRBJ2-5	NA	13	NA	CASSLADQETQYF	TGTGCCAGCAGCTTGGCGGACCAAGAGACCCAGTACTTC
TRBV7-2	TRBJ2-1	NA	13	NA	CASSLPGFHEQFF	TGTGCCAGCAGCTTACCCGGTTTCCATGAGCAGTTCTTC
TRBV11-3	TRBJ1-5	TRBD1	20	NA	CASSSLFPGQGLYSNQPQHF	TGTGCCAGCAGCTCCTTATTTCCGGGACAGGGCCTTTATAGCAATCAGCCCCAGCATTTT
TRBV7-8	TRBJ2-1	NA	14	once	CASTHPGYYNEQFF	TGTGCCAGCACCCATCCGGGTTACTACAATGAGCAGTTCTTC
TRBV5-4	TRBJ2-7	NA	11	NA	CASSSGDEQYF	TGTGCCAGCAGCTCCGGGGACGAGCAGTACTTC
TRBV6-5	TRBJ1-1	TRBD1	15	NA	CASSYETGLNTEAFF	TGTGCCAGCAGTTACGAGACAGGGCTGAACACTGAAGCTTTCTTT
TRBV19	TRBJ2-7	NA	15	NA	CASSIGGDSFYEQYF	TGTGCCAGTAGTATCGGGGGGGACAGTTTCTACGAGCAGTACTTC
TRBV3-1/TRBV3-2	TRBJ2-6	NA	16	NA	CASSQVLNTGANVLTF	TGTGCCAGCAGCCAAGTTTTAAACACTGGGGCCAACGTCCTGACTTTC
TRBV30	TRBJ1-1	TRBD1	12	NA	CACTTGGTEAFF	TGTGCCTGTACAACAGGGGGAACTGAAGCTTTCTTT
TRBV4-3	TRBJ1-1	TRBD1	15	NA	CASSTRQGLNTEAFF	TGCGCCAGCAGCACACGACAGGGGCTTAACACTGAAGCTTTCTTT
TRBV6-6	TRBJ1-4	NA	15	NA	CASSYSGSGREKLFF	TGTGCCAGCAGTTACTCGGGTTCTGGGCGCGAAAAACTGTTTTTT
TRBV18	TRBJ1-1	TRBD1	15	NA	CASSPGGTGPTEAFF	TGTGCCAGCTCACCAGGTGGGACAGGGCCCACTGAAGCTTTCTTT
TRBV18	TRBJ1-1	TRBD1	15	NA	CASSRGQNTNTEAFF	TGTGCCAGCTCACGGGGACAGAATACGAACACTGAAGCTTTCTTT
TRBV9	TRBJ2-1	TRBD1	14	NA	CASTQTGGWNEQFF	TGTGCCAGCACCCAGACAGGGGGCTGGAATGAGCAGTTCTTC
TRBV5-8	TRBJ1-4	NA	14	NA	CASSLGQFNEKLFF	TGTGCCAGCAGCTTAGGACAGTTTAATGAAAAACTGTTTTTT
TRBV4-1	TRBJ1-2	NA	12	NA	CASSQISGGYTF	TGCGCCAGCAGCCAGATATCGGGTGGCTACACCTTC
TRBV7-2	TRBJ1-5	NA	15	NA	CASSLVGAGNQPQHF	TGTGCCAGCAGCTTAGTAGGGGCCGGTAATCAGCCCCAGCATTTT
TRBV10-2	TRBJ1-5	NA	13	NA	CASSDQGNQPQHF	TGCGCCAGCAGTGACCAGGGGAATCAGCCCCAGCATTTT
TRBV11-2	TRBJ2-2	NA	14	once	CASSSGFVPGELFF	TGTGCCAGCAGCTCGGGGTTTGTACCCGGGGAGCTGTTTTTT
TRBV6-2/TRBV6-3	TRBJ1-5	NA	14	NA	CASSYGTERRPQHF	TGTGCCAGCAGTTACGGGACTGAGAGGAGGCCCCAGCATTTT